This T cell receptor beta chain was sequenced for a study of regulatory T cells in long-lasting Graves disease. The sample's time point: newly diagnosed GD, antithyroid drugs for less than 3 months. PBMCs provided the RNA from which the TCR library was made. Arm-PCR of CDR3 regions with iRepertoire HTBI primers generated TCR beta libraries. TCRdb redid the calling of the multiplex PCR reads with MiXCR, one entry per CDR3 protein. The data show around 460,000 distinct CDR3 sequences, 13% to 15% seen once. The same sample was also studied in work on T cells in Graves' hyperthyroidism and ophthalmopathy.

The specimen was peripheral blood mononuclear cells (PBMCs), collected at new diagnosis, from a patient treated with antithyroid drugs. This clonotype was sampled from a woman in her fifties or sixties with Graves disease.

As DNA, the CDR3 is TGTGCCAGTAGTAGTACAGGGGGCTCGGGAAAGACCCAGTACTTC. Protein sequence: CASSSTGGSGKTQYF. The rearrangement links TRBV19 to TRBJ2-5; 9 bases align to TRBD1. J was trimmed by 6 bases and V by 4 bases; bases with no gene match: 9. The CDR3 runs to 15 residues. In germline, CDR1 is LNHDA, CDR2 SQIVND (reference sequence).